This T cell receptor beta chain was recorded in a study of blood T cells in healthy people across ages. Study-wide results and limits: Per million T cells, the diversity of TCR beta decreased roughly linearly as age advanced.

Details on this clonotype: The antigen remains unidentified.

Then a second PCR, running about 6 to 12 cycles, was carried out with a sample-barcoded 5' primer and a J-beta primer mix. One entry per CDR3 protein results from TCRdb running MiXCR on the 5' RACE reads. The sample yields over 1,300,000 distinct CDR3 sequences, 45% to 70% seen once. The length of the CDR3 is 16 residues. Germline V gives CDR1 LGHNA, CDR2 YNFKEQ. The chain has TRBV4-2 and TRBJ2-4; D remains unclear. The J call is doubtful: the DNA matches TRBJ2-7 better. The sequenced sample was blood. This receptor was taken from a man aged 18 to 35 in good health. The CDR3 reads CASSQGYGLKEHEQYF. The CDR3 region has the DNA TGTGCCAGCAGCCAAGGGTACGGTCTCAAGGAGCACGAGCAGTACTTC.